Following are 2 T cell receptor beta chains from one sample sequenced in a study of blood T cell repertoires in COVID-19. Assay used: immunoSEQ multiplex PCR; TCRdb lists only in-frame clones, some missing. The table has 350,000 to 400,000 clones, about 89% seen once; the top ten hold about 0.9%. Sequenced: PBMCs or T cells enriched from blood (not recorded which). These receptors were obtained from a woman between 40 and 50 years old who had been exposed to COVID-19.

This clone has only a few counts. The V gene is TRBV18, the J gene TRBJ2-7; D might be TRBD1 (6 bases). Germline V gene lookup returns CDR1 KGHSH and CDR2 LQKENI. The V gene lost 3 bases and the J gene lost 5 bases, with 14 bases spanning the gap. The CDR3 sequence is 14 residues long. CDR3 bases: TGTGCCAGCTCACCGACAGGTACAATAGACGAGCAGTACTTC. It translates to CASSPTGTIDEQYF.

In DNA, the CDR3 is TGTGCCAGCAGCACTAAGACTACTTGGAATGAGCAGTTCTTC. Protein product: CASSTKTTWNEQFF. The genes are TRBV7-2 and TRBJ2-1, with D possibly being TRBD2 (5 bases). Trimming shortened V by 5 bases and J by 7 bases, and 15 bases separated the two germline ends. The CDR3 has 14 amino acids. Germline V gene sequence: CDR1 SGHTA, CDR2 FQGNSA.